The clone carrying this T cell receptor (beta chain) has only one observation. The data derive from a study of T cells in Graves' hyperthyroidism and ophthalmopathy. This CDR3 is built from 16 residues. Germline V gene sequence: CDR1 LGHNT, CDR2 FRNRAP. Between the trimmed V and J ends, which lost 3 bases and 1 base, there was a span of 12 bases. RNA transcripts served as the template for amplifying TCR beta CDR3 regions. With the HTBI primer set, the TCR CDR3 went through a first round of RT-PCR. TCRdb reanalysed the multiplex PCR reads using MiXCR and keeps one entry per CDR3 protein. The profile covers about 52,000 distinct CDR3 sequences, with roughly 50% appearing a single time and about 8.9% taken by the ten largest.

This receptor was taken from a woman in her fifties or sixties with Graves' ophthalmopathy. The chain uses TRBV12-5 and TRBJ2-2; a possible D gene is TRBD1 (6 bases). Sequenced material: blood. CDR3 amino acids: CASGFTGNRNTGELFF. CDR3 nucleotides: TGTGCTAGTGGTTTCACAGGGAACCGGAACACCGGGGAGCTGTTTTTT.